This T cell receptor (beta chain) appears in the sequencing data of a study of vaccination effects on CD4 cells after COVID-19 (dated by TCRdb to 2021 to 2024). Context from the whole study: Participants received two doses of either the BNT162b2 or the mRNA-1273 mRNA SARS-CoV-2 vaccine. The Oncomine TCR Beta short-read assay on an Illumina iSeq 100 was used to sequence cultures from other donors in the study. In a couple of convalescent patients, pre-vaccine samples were collected 16 days and one week ahead of the first dose, 142 and 148 days after COVID-19 diagnosis. A total of 9 to 11 COVID-19 convalescent patients and several SARS-CoV-2-naive healthy vaccine recipients were included in the full study. SARS-CoV-2 spike-specific CD4+ TCR repertoires from before and after mRNA vaccination were compared in COVID-19 convalescent patients and in infection-naive vaccine recipients.

Between the V and J ends, shortened by 0 bases and 0 bases respectively, the junction contains 7 bases. Via the germline V gene, CDR1 is KGHSH and CDR2 LQKENI. Counted from cysteine to phenylalanine, this CDR3 has 15 amino acids. Only the CDR3 DNA stays, 45 bases, in frame from base 1. What the work shows at the level of the full study, not this receptor alone: Limitations of the study were the small number of convalescent patients and the absence of early post-infection timepoints. At late post-vaccination timepoints, both infection-induced and vaccine-induced clones showed marked clonal contraction, consistent with waning T cell responses. For convalescent patients, new clones induced by the vaccine made up most of the post-vaccine spike-reactive repertoire, and these new clones were largely distinct from the clones induced by infection.

Libraries were built with the immunoSEQ multiplex PCR assay. TCR beta CDR3 sequencing was performed on DNA from the cultured, isolated CD4+ T cells. As for how the authors treated the data: Non-productive TCR sequences were removed, reads were trimmed to the CDR3 region, and CDR3s of at least 7 amino acids were retained. The MANAFEST web app was used to identify antigen-specific clonotypes by comparing expansion in peptide wells with expansion in reference cultures. To be called positive, a clone needed expansion at FDR<0.05 compared with the reference and with all other wells, an odds ratio greater than 5, and a frequency greater than 0.1% in two replicate wells. A clonotype was defined as cross-reactive if the clonotype was significantly expanded both in SARS-CoV-2 spike wells and in at least one common cold coronavirus spike condition. Using the stringdist R package, CDR3 similarity was measured by Levenshtein distance, and unrooted trees were constructed with ape in R 3.6.1. This immuneACCESS table, as held by TCRdb, lists in-frame sequences with V and J called but not all clones. Of the missing ones, under half trace to an unresolved V gene in checked studies; the others have no known cause. That table supplies the V and J calls and clone size; D and trimming were determined from the DNA. The sample records roughly 70,000 clones, around 70% of which are singletons. Of the sample, less than 6.5% falls within the top ten clones.

About this clone: Its antigen is still unknown. No base quality values were provided; no much bigger clone lies one nucleotide off.

In the ViraFEST assay, PBMC were stimulated with viral peptide pools, and antigen-specific CD4+ T cell clonotypes were then identified by expansion using TCR sequencing. After around ten days of culture, CD4+ T cells were isolated with the EasySep CD4+ T cell isolation kit. PCR-confirmed SARS-CoV-2 infection had occurred in convalescent patients between March and December 2020, before the Alpha, Beta and Delta variants emerged in the United States. A few million PBMC per well were cultured with 9 to 10 ug/ml peptides in IMDM containing roughly 5% human AB serum, about 9.6 IU/ml IL-2 and gentamicin. For the negative control culture condition, an HIV-1 Nef peptide pool was used. On days 3 and 7, half of the culture medium was replaced with fresh IL-2-containing medium. Each peptide stimulation condition was cultured in triplicate wells unless otherwise noted. PBMC were separated from whole blood using Ficoll-Paque Plus gradient centrifugation and were then either cryopreserved at -140C or used fresh. The QIAamp micro DNA kit was used to extract genomic DNA from the cultured CD4+ T cells.

The rearrangement combines TRBV18 with TRBJ2-3, and possibly TRBD1, on 5 matching bases. The sequencing used CD4+ T cells from PBMCs cultured with HIV peptides, collected before COVID-19 vaccination. In light of the paper, this sample's cell subset or site label describes: HIV-1 Nef peptide pool negative control/reference culture. The sequence derives from a human donor who had a prior SARS-CoV-2 infection. In nucleotide form, the sequence is TGTGCCAGCTCACCACCGACAGCTAGCACAGATACGCAGTATTTT. This codes for CASSPPTASTDTQYF.